The 15 T cell receptor beta chains listed next were all sequenced from one sample in a study of blood T cell repertoires in COVID-19. Using immunoSEQ multiplex PCR, the repertoire was profiled, and TCRdb retains in-frame clones only, with some absent. Found here are about 210,000 clones, around 80% of them singletons; the top ten hold about 12%. Material for sequencing was peripheral blood. The receptors come from a woman in her forties with acute or convalescent COVID-19.

V is TRBV7-3 and J is TRBJ2-7; D might be TRBD1 (6 bases). CDR1 and CDR2 from the germline V gene are SGHTA and FQGTGA. CDR3 length equals 14 residues. The germline V and J ends were trimmed by 2 bases and 3 bases, with 11 bases remaining between them. CDR3 protein: CASSLAGTNYEQYF. The CDR3 DNA follows: TGTGCCAGCAGCTTAGCCGGGACAAACTACGAGCAGTACTTC. Full variable domain (outside the CDR3, taken from reference TRBV7-3 and TRBJ2-7): GAGVSQTPSNKVTEKGKYVELRCDPISGHTALYWYRQSLGQGPEFLIYFQGTGAADDSGLPNDRFFAVRPEGSVSTLKIQRTERGDSAVYLCASSLAGTNYEQYFGPGTRLTVT.

The rearrangement links TRBV5-1 to TRBJ2-3; D gene unclear. V dropped 4 bases and J dropped 6 bases, with 15 bases sitting between them. The length of the CDR3 is 14 residues. Germline values: CDR1 SGHRS, CDR2 YFSETQ. In nucleotides, the CDR3 is TGCGCCAGCAGCCAAAGACCCGACGGGGATACGCAGTATTTT. The encoded protein is CASSQRPDGDTQYF.

The chain couples TRBV18 to TRBJ1-1; D remains unclear. V was clipped by 2 bases and J by 0 bases, with 10 bases between them. Germline CDR1 and CDR2: KGHSH and LQKENI. The CDR3 has 15 residues. For the CDR3, the DNA is TGTGCCAGCTCACCAACCCCGAACATGAACACTGAAGCTTTCTTT. Its protein is CASSPTPNMNTEAFF.

The J gene is TRBJ2-7, the V gene TRBV5-1; 12 bases are a match to TRBD1. This CDR3 has 14 amino acids. Germline loops: CDR1 SGHRS, CDR2 YFSETQ. V shed 6 bases and J 6 bases; nucleotides not matched to a gene: 7. The CDR3 loop is CASTRDRGPLEQYF. The CDR3 bases are TGCGCCAGCACTCGGGACAGGGGGCCTCTCGAGCAGTACTTC.

This rearrangement joins TRBV30 to TRBJ1-4; D is perhaps TRBD1 (6 bases). The V end was cut by 8 bases, the J end by 8 bases, with 24 bases between. CDR1 is GTSNPN, CDR2 SVGIG, per germline (reference sequence). The CDR3 has 15 amino acids. The CDR3 bases are TGTGCCCAACAGGGTTTCAGCAGTCGTGGGGAAAAACTGTTTTTT. Protein product: CAQQGFSSRGEKLFF.

The J gene is TRBJ2-2, the V gene TRBV5-4, with 8 bases fitting TRBD1. With 1 base clipped from V and 6 bases from J, the junction kept 8 bases outside the gene matches. The germline gives CDR1 SGHNT, CDR2 YYREEE (reference sequence). This CDR3 has 16 amino acids. CDR3 bases: TGTGCCAGCAGCTTGTCTGGGACAGGATCGGCCGGGGAGCTGTTTTTT. The encoded protein is CASSLSGTGSAGELFF.

This chain uses TRBV7-2 with TRBJ2-5; D is possibly TRBD2 (5 bases). V was pared by 1 base and J by 2 bases, with 8 bases between. CDR1 is SGHTA, CDR2 FQGNSA, per germline. The CDR3 is made up of 14 amino acids. CDR3 DNA sequence: TGTGCCAGCAGCTTAGGGTGGACTCAAGAGACCCAGTACTTC. Translation: CASSLGWTQETQYF.

The chain is built from TRBV29-1 and TRBJ2-5, with D possibly being TRBD1 (6 bases). This CDR3 has 12 amino acids. V lost 7 bases and J 5 bases, leaving 14 bases between the germline ends. The germline V gene has CDR1 SQVTM and CDR2 ANQGSEA. Written as DNA, the CDR3 is TGCAGCGCCGAGGCAGGGGAGGAGACCCAGTACTTC. As protein: CSAEAGEETQYF.

This clone was detected once. This chain links TRBV11-2 with TRBJ1-2; D ambiguous. Germline loops: CDR1 SGHAT, CDR2 FQNNGV. This CDR3 is 12 amino acids long. V was pared by 3 bases and J by 2 bases, with 4 bases between. The DNA of the CDR3 is TGTGCCAGCAGCTTGGAGAACTATGGCTACACCTTC. It is translated as CASSLENYGYTF.

The chain recombines TRBV13 with TRBJ1-5, with a possible D match to TRBD1 (5 bases). V lost 5 bases and J 5 bases, leaving 19 bases between the germline ends. This CDR3 is 16 amino acids long. Looked up from germline, CDR1 is PRHDT and CDR2 is FYEKMQ (reference sequence). The CDR3 loop is CASSLRKGTGDQPQHF. CDR3 DNA sequence: TGTGCCAGCAGCCTCCGTAAAGGGACTGGGGATCAGCCCCAGCATTTT. The complete variable domain, with remaining parts taken from reference TRBV13 and TRBJ1-5, reads AAGVIQSPRHLIKEKRETATLKCYPIPRHDTVYWYQQGPGQDPQFLISFYEKMQSDKGSIPDRFSAQQFSDYHSELNMSSLELGDSALYFCASSLRKGTGDQPQHFGDGTRLSIL.

This chain connects TRBV19 to TRBJ1-1, with TRBD1 matching 8 bases. Germline V CDR1 and CDR2: LNHDA, SQIVND (reference sequence). Trimming took 2 bases from V and 0 from J; bases not matched to a gene: 5. The CDR3 totals 16 residues. This CDR3 reads CASSILTGAVNTEAFF. In DNA form, the CDR3 reads TGTGCCAGTAGTATATTGACAGGGGCGGTGAACACTGAAGCTTTCTTT.

The gene calls are TRBV4-3 and TRBJ2-7, with D maybe TRBD1 (6 bases). The germline gives CDR1 LGHNA, CDR2 YSLEER. Between the trimmed V and J ends, which lost 0 bases and 0 bases, there was a span of 12 bases. The CDR3 covers 16 residues. CDR3 in DNA: TGCGCCAGCAGCCAAGATTTTAGGGGGAACTCCTACGAGCAGTACTTC. It codes for CASSQDFRGNSYEQYF.

Here the CDR3 reads CASTPRAGTGFYEQYF. For the CDR3, the DNA is TGTGCCAGCACCCCCCGGGCCGGGACAGGTTTTTACGAGCAGTACTTC. V usage is TRBV27 and J usage is TRBJ2-7, with 8 positions matching TRBD1. The CDR3 totals 16 residues. With 7 bases clipped from V and 4 bases from J, the junction kept 15 bases outside the gene matches. In germline, CDR1 is MNHEY, CDR2 SMNVEV (reference sequence).

The chain has TRBV6-5 and TRBJ2-5; D may be TRBD2 (5 bases). Germline loops: CDR1 MNHEY, CDR2 SVGAGI. This CDR3 comprises 13 residues. V shed 6 bases and J shed 2 bases, with 10 bases lying between them. The CDR3 DNA follows: TGTGCCAGCAGGGGTCGGGGTCAAGAGACCCAGTACTTC. It translates to CASRGRGQETQYF.

This sequence joins TRBV6-6 and TRBJ2-7; tentatively, D is TRBD1 (5 bases). This CDR3 comprises 13 residues. Germline V gene sequence: CDR1 MNHNY, CDR2 SVGAGI (reference sequence). V was cut by 2 bases and J by 3 bases, with 8 bases left in between. CDR3 loop: CASSYGADYEQYF. DNA of the CDR3: TGTGCCAGCAGTTACGGGGCAGACTACGAGCAGTACTTC.